These T cell receptor beta chains were read from a single sample in a study of blood T cell repertoires in COVID-19. Measured with immunoSEQ multiplex PCR; TCRdb has only the in-frame clones, and not every one. The table records under 200,000 clones, about four fifths of them present only once. Input material: peripheral blood. Receptors were obtained from a man aged 70 or older with active or convalescent COVID-19. Each CDR3 is given with its conserved first and last residue. D genes are given only for firm matches. Expanded clones get a size class; other rows say once, few or many, or leave the size out.

TRBV30	TRBJ1-1	NA	NA	CAWRPDQGSITEAFF	TGTGCCTGGAGGCCAGACCAGGGGTCCATCACTGAAGCTTTCTTT
TRBV7-2	TRBJ2-1	NA	TRBD2	CASSYNRPSLAGGMGEQFF	TGTGCCAGCAGCTACAATCGTCCTTCTCTAGCGGGGGGAATGGGTGAGCAGTTCTTC
TRBV2	TRBJ1-2	NA	NA	CASSVPQGGNYGYTF	TGTGCCAGCAGTGTCCCCCAGGGAGGGAACTATGGCTACACCTTC
TRBV19	TRBJ1-6	NA	NA	CASSKFGGLDNSPLHF	TGTGCCAGTAGTAAGTTCGGGGGGCTCGATAATTCACCCCTCCACTTT
TRBV5-6	TRBJ2-7	few	NA	CASSLEPGYYEQYF	TGTGCCAGCAGCTTGGAGCCGGGTTACTACGAGCAGTACTTC
TRBV18	TRBJ2-1	NA	TRBD2	CASSRGDGGTYNEQFF	TGTGCCAGCTCCCGGGGGGACGGAGGGACCTACAATGAGCAGTTCTTC
TRBV27	TRBJ1-1	NA	NA	CASSRGDTEAFF	TGTGCCAGCAGCCGAGGTGACACTGAAGCTTTCTTT
TRBV7-8	TRBJ1-2	once	TRBD1	CASSFLRQGNFHGYTF	TGTGCCAGCAGCTTCCTAAGACAGGGAAATTTCCATGGCTACACCTTC
TRBV29-1	TRBJ2-7	many	TRBD2	CSVLAGGPYEQYF	TGCAGCGTCCTAGCGGGAGGGCCCTACGAGCAGTACTTC
TRBV27	TRBJ2-5	NA	TRBD2	CASSSTSGRATQYF	TGTGCCAGCAGTTCGACTAGCGGGAGAGCGACCCAGTACTTC
TRBV11-2	TRBJ1-1	NA	NA	CASSLDRSFAEAFF	TGTGCCAGCAGCTTGGACAGAAGTTTCGCTGAAGCTTTCTTT
TRBV7-9	TRBJ1-1	NA	NA	CASTSGHMNTEAFF	TGTGCCAGCACCTCCGGACACATGAACACTGAAGCTTTCTTT
TRBV7-2	TRBJ2-2	NA	NA	CASRVALNTGELFF	TGTGCCAGCAGGGTAGCCCTGAACACCGGGGAGCTGTTTTTT
TRBV6-2/TRBV6-3	TRBJ2-2	NA	NA	CASSYMAGLTGELFF	TGTGCCAGCAGTTATATGGCGGGACTCACCGGGGAGCTGTTTTTT
TRBV3-1/TRBV3-2	TRBJ2-5	NA	TRBD2	CASSHGGLAGGPLLETQYF	TGTGCCAGCAGCCACGGGGGACTAGCGGGAGGGCCTCTTTTGGAGACCCAGTACTTC
TRBV28	TRBJ2-6	NA	NA	CASSYRTGTGANVLTF	TGTGCCAGCAGTTACCGAACAGGGACTGGGGCCAACGTCCTGACTTTC
TRBV6-1	TRBJ2-7	NA	NA	CASSESNWGVLEQYF	TGTGCCAGCAGTGAAAGTAATTGGGGGGTTCTCGAGCAGTACTTC
TRBV27	TRBJ1-2	NA	TRBD1	CASWSTGTGPIGYTF	TGTGCCTCATGGAGCACCGGGACAGGCCCTATCGGCTACACCTTC
TRBV19	TRBJ1-2	NA	NA	CASSRQRAGENYGYTF	TGTGCCAGTAGTAGACAAAGGGCCGGGGAGAACTATGGCTACACCTTC
TRBV6-5	TRBJ1-6	NA	NA	CASRGGGAHNSPLHF	TGTGCCAGCAGGGGTGGGGGGGCACATAATTCACCCCTCCACTTT
TRBV10-2	TRBJ1-3	NA	TRBD1	CASRDSSGNTIYF	TGCGCCTCAAGGGACAGCTCTGGAAACACCATATATTTT
TRBV6-5	TRBJ2-7	few	NA	CATSPSRSSYEQYF	TGTGCCACCTCGCCGAGTAGGAGCTCCTACGAGCAGTACTTC
TRBV6-5	TRBJ2-3	NA	TRBD2	CASSIAGGTDTQYF	TGTGCCAGCAGCATAGCGGGGGGCACAGATACGCAGTATTTT
TRBV27	TRBJ2-5	NA	NA	CASSSWTGQETQYF	TGTGCCAGCAGTTCTTGGACTGGTCAAGAGACCCAGTACTTC
TRBV6-6	TRBJ1-3	once	NA	CASSYNPGSRADTIYF	TGTGCCAGCAGTTACAATCCCGGCTCCAGGGCGGACACCATATATTTT
TRBV27	TRBJ2-7	NA	NA	CASSLSRDSREQYF	TGTGCCAGCAGTTTATCGCGGGACAGCCGCGAGCAGTACTTC
TRBV3-1/TRBV3-2	TRBJ2-2	NA	NA	CASSLTGPGGGELFF	TGTGCCAGCAGCTTAACAGGGCCGGGGGGCGGGGAGCTGTTTTTT
TRBV5-4	TRBJ2-5	once	NA	CASSAVRDFQETQYF	TGTGCCAGCAGCGCAGTCCGGGACTTCCAAGAGACCCAGTACTTC
TRBV29-1	TRBJ2-5	NA	NA	CSVEAQGAETQYF	TGCAGCGTTGAAGCACAGGGAGCAGAGACCCAGTACTTC
TRBV2	TRBJ2-7	NA	NA	CASSSEYEQYF	TGTGCCAGCAGTAGCGAATACGAGCAGTACTTC
TRBV18	TRBJ2-3	NA	TRBD2	CASSPGAGADTQYF	TGTGCCAGCTCACCAGGGGCGGGAGCAGATACGCAGTATTTT
TRBV7-9	TRBJ1-5	few	TRBD1	CASSFTGGGQPQHF	TGTGCCAGCAGCTTCACAGGGGGCGGGCAGCCCCAGCATTTT
TRBV19	TRBJ1-2	NA	TRBD1	CASSIPDRELYGYTF	TGTGCCAGTAGTATCCCCGACAGGGAATTATATGGCTACACCTTC
TRBV4-1	TRBJ2-3	NA	TRBD2	CASSQDGAGGATDTQYF	TGCGCCAGCAGCCAAGATGGAGCGGGGGGGGCCACAGATACGCAGTATTTT
TRBV7-2	TRBJ2-1	NA	TRBD2	CASSFRLAGGPHEQFF	TGTGCCAGCAGCTTTCGACTAGCGGGGGGGCCCCATGAGCAGTTCTTC
TRBV29-1	TRBJ2-1	NA	TRBD2	CSVEEGRGVRNEQFF	TGCAGCGTTGAAGAGGGACGGGGGGTCAGGAATGAGCAGTTCTTC
TRBV10-3	TRBJ1-1	NA	NA	CAIAPVDAVNTEAFF	TGTGCCATCGCCCCGGTCGATGCCGTTAACACTGAAGCTTTCTTT
TRBV12-3/TRBV12-4	TRBJ2-4	NA	TRBD2	CASSNRGGDIQYF	TGTGCCAGCAGCAATCGGGGGGGAGACATTCAGTACTTC
TRBV6-5	TRBJ1-5	NA	NA	CASMAGSLQPQHF	TGTGCCAGCATGGCAGGGTCCCTTCAGCCCCAGCATTTT
TRBV5-1	TRBJ2-7	NA	TRBD1	CASSLMQGASEQYF	TGCGCCAGCAGCTTGATGCAGGGGGCTAGTGAGCAGTACTTC
TRBV4-1	TRBJ1-2	NA	TRBD1	CASSQPLTGHPNYGYTF	TGCGCCAGCAGCCAACCTCTGACAGGGCACCCAAACTATGGCTACACCTTC
TRBV30	TRBJ2-2	NA	NA	CAWSAARNTGELFF	TGTGCCTGGAGTGCGGCTAGGAACACCGGGGAGCTGTTTTTT
TRBV27	TRBJ1-4	NA	NA	CASSPTAEKLFF	TGTGCCAGCAGCCCGACAGCCGAAAAACTGTTTTTT
TRBV2	TRBJ1-5	NA	NA	CASSENRASNQPQHF	TGTGCCAGCAGTGAAAACAGGGCGAGCAATCAGCCCCAGCATTTT
TRBV7-9	TRBJ1-1	NA	NA	CASSYQDTEAFF	TGTGCCAGCAGCTATCAGGACACTGAAGCTTTCTTT
TRBV21-1	TRBJ2-3	NA	NA	CASTEREAGPSTDTQYF	TGTGCCAGCACCGAAAGAGAGGCGGGGCCTAGCACAGATACGCAGTATTTT
TRBV6-4	TRBJ2-1	NA	NA	CASSDFGRNEQFF	TGTGCCAGCAGTGACTTTGGGAGGAATGAGCAGTTCTTC
TRBV6-2/TRBV6-3	TRBJ2-7	NA	TRBD1	CASSYSSTGGKYEQYF	TGTGCCAGCAGTTACAGTTCGACAGGGGGCAAATACGAGCAGTACTTC
TRBV7-6	TRBJ1-3	few	TRBD1	CASSFQPGQGAGGNTIYF	TGTGCCAGCAGCTTCCAGCCAGGACAGGGGGCGGGAGGAAACACCATATATTTT
TRBV24-1	TRBJ1-2	NA	TRBD1	CATSDSRTGGSGYTF	TGTGCCACCAGTGATTCCCGGACAGGGGGGAGTGGCTACACCTTC